This T cell receptor (beta chain) was observed in a study of identical twins. Findings and limits, study-wide: The study found weaker excess twin sharing in beta out-of-frame sequences. Invariant cells of the MAIT and iNKT types might have partly distorted the zero-insertion analyses.

Template switching supplied a universal primer site; unique molecular identifiers were carried on the cDNA. Via MiXCR, TCRdb re-called the 5' RACE reads, giving one row per CDR3 protein. This sample yields approximately 550,000 distinct CDR3 sequences, of which approximately 20% are seen a single time; around 0.48% belongs to the top ten. Remarks on this clonotype: Its cognate antigen is unknown.

Separately, the same data were catalogued under a study of yellow fever vaccine responses in identical twins.

Sample: CD4+ T cells sorted from blood. This TCR derives from a woman aged 18-29 years in good health.

The CDR3 spells CASSKVQGGYTEAFF. CDR3 sequence (DNA): TGTGCCAGCAGTAAAGTACAGGGGGGGTACACTGAAGCTTTCTTT. The chain combines TRBV25-1 with TRBJ1-1; 8 nucleotides align to TRBD1. Germline CDR1 is MGHDK and CDR2 is SYGVNS. V dropped 5 bases and J dropped 3; count of bases not matched to a gene: 8. The CDR3 covers 15 residues.